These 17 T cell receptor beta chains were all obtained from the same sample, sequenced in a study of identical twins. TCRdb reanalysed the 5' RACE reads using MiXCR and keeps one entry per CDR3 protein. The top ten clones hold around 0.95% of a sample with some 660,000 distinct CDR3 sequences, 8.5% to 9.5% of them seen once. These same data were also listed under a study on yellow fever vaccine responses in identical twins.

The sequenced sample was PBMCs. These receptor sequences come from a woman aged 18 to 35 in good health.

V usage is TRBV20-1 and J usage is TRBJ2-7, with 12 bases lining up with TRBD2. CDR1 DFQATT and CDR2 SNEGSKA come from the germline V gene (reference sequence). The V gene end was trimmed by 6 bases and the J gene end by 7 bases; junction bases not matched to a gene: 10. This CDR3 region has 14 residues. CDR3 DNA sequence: TGCAGTGCCACACTAGCGGGGGGTTCTTGGGAGCAGTACTTC. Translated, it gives CSATLAGGSWEQYF.

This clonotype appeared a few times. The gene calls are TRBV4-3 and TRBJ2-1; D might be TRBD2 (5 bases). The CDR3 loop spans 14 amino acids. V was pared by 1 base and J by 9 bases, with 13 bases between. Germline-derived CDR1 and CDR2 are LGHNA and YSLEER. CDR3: CASSQGLALSEQFF. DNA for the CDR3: TGCGCCAGCAGCCAAGGGCTAGCTCTAAGTGAGCAGTTCTTC.

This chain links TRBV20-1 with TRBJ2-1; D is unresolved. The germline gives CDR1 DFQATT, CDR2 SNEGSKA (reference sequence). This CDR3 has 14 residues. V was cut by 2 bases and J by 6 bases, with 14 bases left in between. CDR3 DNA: TGCAGTGCTAGACACGGAAGCAGGAGCAATGAGCAGTTCTTC. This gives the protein CSARHGSRSNEQFF.

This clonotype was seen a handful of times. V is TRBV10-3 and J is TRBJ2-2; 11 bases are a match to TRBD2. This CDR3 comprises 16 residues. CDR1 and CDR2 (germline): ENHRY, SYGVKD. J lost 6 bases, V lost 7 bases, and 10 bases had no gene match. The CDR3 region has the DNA TGTGCCATCACCCGGGGGACTAGCGGTAACTCCGGGGAGCTGTTTTTT. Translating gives CAITRGTSGNSGELFF.

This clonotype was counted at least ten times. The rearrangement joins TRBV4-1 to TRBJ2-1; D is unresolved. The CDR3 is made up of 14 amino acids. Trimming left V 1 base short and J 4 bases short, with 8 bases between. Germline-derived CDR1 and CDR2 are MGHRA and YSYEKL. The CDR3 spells CASSQVTRYNEQFF. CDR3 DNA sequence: TGCGCCAGCAGCCAAGTCACTCGTTACAATGAGCAGTTCTTC.

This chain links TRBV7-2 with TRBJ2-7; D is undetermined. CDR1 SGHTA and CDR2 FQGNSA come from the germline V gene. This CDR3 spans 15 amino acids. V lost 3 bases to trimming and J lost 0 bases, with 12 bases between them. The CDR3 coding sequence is TGTGCCAGCAGCTTTTCAGGCGGAACCTCCTACGAGCAGTACTTC. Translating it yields CASSFSGGTSYEQYF.

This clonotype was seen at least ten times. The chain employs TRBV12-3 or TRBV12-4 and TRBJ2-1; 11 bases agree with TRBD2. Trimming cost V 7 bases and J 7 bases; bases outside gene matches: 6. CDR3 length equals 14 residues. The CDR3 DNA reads TGTGCCAGCATTAGCGGGGGGGCGTGGAATGAGCAGTTCTTC. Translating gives CASISGGAWNEQFF.

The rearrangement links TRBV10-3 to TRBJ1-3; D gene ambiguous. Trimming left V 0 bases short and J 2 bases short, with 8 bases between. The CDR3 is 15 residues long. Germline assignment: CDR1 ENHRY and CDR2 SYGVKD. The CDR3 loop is CAISESHLPGNTIYF. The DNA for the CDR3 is TGTGCCATCAGTGAGTCTCATCTTCCTGGAAACACCATATATTTT.

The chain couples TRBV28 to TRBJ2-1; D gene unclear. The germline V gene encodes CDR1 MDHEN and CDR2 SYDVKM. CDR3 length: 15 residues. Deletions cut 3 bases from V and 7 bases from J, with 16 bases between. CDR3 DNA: TGTGCCAGCAGTTTCGAACCAACCCTTTTGAATGAGCAGTTCTTC. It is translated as CASSFEPTLLNEQFF. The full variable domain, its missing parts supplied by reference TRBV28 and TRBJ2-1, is DVKVTQSSRYLVKRTGEKVFLECVQDMDHENMFWYRQDPGLGLRLIYFSYDVKMKEKGDIPEGYSVSREKKERFSLILESASTNQTSMYLCASSFEPTLLNEQFFGPGTRLTVL.

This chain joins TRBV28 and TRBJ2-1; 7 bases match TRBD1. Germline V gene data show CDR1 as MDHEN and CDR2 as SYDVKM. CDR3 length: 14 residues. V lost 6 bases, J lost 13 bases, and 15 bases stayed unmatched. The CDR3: CASSTTRQGRPQFF. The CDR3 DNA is TGTGCCAGCAGCACGACCCGACAGGGTCGGCCTCAGTTCTTC.

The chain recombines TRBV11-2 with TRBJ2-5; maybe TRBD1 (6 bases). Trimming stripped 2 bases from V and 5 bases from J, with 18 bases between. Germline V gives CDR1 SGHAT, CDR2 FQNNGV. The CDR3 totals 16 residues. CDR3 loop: CASSLLLDSPGETQYF. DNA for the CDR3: TGTGCCAGCAGCTTACTACTGGACAGCCCGGGGGAGACCCAGTACTTC.

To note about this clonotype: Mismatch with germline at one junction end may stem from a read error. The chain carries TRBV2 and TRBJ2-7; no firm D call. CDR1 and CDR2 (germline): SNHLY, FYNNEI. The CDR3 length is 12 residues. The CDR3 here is CASSLVPADPPF. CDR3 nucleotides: TGTGCCAGCAGTCTCGTCCCCGCAGATCCCCCCTTC.

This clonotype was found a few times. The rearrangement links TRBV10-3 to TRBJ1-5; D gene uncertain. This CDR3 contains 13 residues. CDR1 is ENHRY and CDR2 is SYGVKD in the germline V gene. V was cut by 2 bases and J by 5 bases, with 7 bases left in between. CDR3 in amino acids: CAISERVDQPQHF. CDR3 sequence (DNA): TGTGCCATCAGTGAGAGGGTGGATCAGCCCCAGCATTTT.

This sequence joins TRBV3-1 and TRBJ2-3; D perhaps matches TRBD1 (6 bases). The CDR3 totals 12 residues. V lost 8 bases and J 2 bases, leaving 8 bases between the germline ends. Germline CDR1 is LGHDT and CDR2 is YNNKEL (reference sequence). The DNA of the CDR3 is TGTGCCAGCGAGGGGGACACAGATACGCAGTATTTT. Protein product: CASEGDTDTQYF.

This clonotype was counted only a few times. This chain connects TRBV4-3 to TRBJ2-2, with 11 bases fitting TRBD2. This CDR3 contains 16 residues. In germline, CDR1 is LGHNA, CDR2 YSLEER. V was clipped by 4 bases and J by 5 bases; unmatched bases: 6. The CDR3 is CASSRTSGSGTGELFF. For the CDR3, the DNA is TGCGCCAGCAGCCGCACTAGCGGGAGCGGAACCGGGGAGCTGTTTTTT.

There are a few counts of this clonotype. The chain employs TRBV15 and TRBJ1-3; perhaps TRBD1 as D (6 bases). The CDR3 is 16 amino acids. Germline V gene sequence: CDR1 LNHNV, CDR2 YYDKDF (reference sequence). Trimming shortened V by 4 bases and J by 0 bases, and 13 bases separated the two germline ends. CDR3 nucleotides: TGTGCCACCAGCATATACAGGGTGAGCTCTGGAAACACCATATATTTT. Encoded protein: CATSIYRVSSGNTIYF. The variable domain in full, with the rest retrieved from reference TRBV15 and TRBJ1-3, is DAMVIQNPRYQVTQFGKPVTLSCSQTLNHNVMYWYQQKSSQAPKLLFHYYDKDFNNEADTPDNFQSRRPNTSFCFLDIRSPGLGDTAMYLCATSIYRVSSGNTIYFGEGSWLTVV.

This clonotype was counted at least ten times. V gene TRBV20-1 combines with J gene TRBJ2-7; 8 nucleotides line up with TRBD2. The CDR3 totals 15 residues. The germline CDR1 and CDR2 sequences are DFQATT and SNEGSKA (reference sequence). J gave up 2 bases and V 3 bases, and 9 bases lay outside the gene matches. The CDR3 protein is CSASDARTSPYEQYF. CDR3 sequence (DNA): TGCAGTGCTAGTGACGCCCGGACTAGCCCCTACGAGCAGTACTTC.